One TCR beta chain is described in this entry. Antigen specificity is unknown. This specimen comes from a study of CD8+ T cells in alopecia areata. Study details: Patients received oral tofacitinib, 5 to 10 mg twice daily, for moderate-to-severe alopecia areata. Once tofacitinib had been taken for 6 to 18 months, 6 months off drug followed.

Extraction of RNA preceded its reverse transcription into cDNA, which served as the sequencing template. Clones were read by immunoSEQ multiplex PCR, and TCRdb kept only the in-frame ones, dropping some. The sample comprises about 180,000 clones, about 47% of which are singletons, and 10% rests with the top ten. The study's findings and limits: Scalp sample sequencing also detects resident alphabeta T cells of normal skin. Throughout tofacitinib, many expanded lesional clones continued to persist in scalp and blood.

Trimming took 4 bases from V and 4 from J, leaving 11 bases between them. This CDR3 spans 14 amino acids. Germline V CDR1 and CDR2: SGHDT, YYEEEE. The treatment is: oral pan-JAK inhibitor, 5-10 mg twice daily. The chain couples TRBV5-6 to TRBJ2-2; D gene uncertain. Specimen: CD8+ T cells sorted from blood, collected around week 54, from a patient treated with tofacitinib. The sequence was obtained from a human donor with alopecia areata. The CDR3 here is CASSPSPSTGELFF. CDR3 sequence (DNA): TGTGCCAGCAGCCCGAGCCCCTCCACCGGGGAGCTGTTTTTT.